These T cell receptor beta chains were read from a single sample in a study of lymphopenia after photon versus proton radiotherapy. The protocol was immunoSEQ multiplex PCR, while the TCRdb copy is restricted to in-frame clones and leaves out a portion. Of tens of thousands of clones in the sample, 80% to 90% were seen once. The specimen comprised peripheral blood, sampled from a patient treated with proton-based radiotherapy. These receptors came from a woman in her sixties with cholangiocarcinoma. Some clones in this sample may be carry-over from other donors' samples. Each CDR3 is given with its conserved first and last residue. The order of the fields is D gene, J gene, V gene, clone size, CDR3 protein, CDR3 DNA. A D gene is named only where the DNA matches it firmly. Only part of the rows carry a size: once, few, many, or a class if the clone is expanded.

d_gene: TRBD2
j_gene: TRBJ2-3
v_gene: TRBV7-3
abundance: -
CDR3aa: CASSGTNTDTQYF
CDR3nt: TGTGCCAGCAGCGGGACTAACACAGATACGCAGTATTTT

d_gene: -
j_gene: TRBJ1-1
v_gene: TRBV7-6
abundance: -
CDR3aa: CASSLRGSNTEAFF
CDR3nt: TGTGCCAGCAGCTTGCGGGGGTCGAACACTGAAGCTTTCTTT

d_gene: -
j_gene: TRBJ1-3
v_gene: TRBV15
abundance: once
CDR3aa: CATSTTGLLYSGNTIYF
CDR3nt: TGTGCCACCAGCACGACAGGCCTACTCTACTCTGGAAACACCATATATTTT

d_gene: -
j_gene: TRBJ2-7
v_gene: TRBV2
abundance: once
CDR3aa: CASSEWTESSYEQYF
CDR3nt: TGTGCCAGCAGTGAGTGGACAGAGAGCTCCTACGAGCAGTACTTC

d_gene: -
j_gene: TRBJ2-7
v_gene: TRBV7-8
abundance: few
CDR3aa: CASSLAGGYSYEQYF
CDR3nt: TGTGCCAGCAGCTTAGCAGGGGGTTATTCCTACGAGCAGTACTTC

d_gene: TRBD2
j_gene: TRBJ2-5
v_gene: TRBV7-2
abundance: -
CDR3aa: CASGGTSGQETQYF
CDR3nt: TGTGCCAGCGGAGGGACTAGCGGCCAAGAGACCCAGTACTTC

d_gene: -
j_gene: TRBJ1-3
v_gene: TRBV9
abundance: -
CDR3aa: CASSVASVPHSGNTIYF
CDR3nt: TGTGCCAGCAGCGTAGCTTCCGTGCCCCACTCTGGAAACACCATATATTTT

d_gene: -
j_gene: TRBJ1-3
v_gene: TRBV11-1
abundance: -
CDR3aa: CASSTRDSGNTIYF
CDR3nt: TGTGCCAGCAGCACGAGGGACTCTGGAAACACCATATATTTT

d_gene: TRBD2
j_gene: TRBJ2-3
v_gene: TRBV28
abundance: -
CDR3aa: CASTGGIGAQYF
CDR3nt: TGTGCCAGCACCGGGGGGATTGGTGCGCAGTATTTT

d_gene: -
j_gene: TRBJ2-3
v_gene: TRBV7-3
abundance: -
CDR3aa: CASSLLGGTDTQYF
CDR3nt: TGTGCCAGCAGCTTACTGGGGGGCACAGATACGCAGTATTTT

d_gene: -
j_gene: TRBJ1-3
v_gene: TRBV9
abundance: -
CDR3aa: CASSVGSGLGNTIYF
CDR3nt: TGTGCCAGCAGCGTAGGATCAGGACTTGGAAACACCATATATTTT

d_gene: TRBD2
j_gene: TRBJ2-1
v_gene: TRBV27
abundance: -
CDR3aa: CASSSGLAANEQFF
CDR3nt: TGTGCCAGCAGTTCGGGACTAGCGGCCAATGAGCAGTTCTTC

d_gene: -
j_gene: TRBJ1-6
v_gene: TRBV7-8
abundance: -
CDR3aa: CASSLGAVSPYNSPLHF
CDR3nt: TGTGCCAGCAGCTTAGGGGCAGTCTCCCCCTATAATTCACCCCTCCACTTT

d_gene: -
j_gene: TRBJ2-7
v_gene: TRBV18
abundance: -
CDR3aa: CASSPPPNDEQYF
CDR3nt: TGTGCCAGCTCACCCCCCCCCAATGACGAGCAGTACTTC

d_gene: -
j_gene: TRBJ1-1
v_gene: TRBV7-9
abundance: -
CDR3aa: CAAPPTGWPIPEAFF
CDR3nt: TGTGCCGCACCCCCGACAGGCTGGCCAATCCCCGAAGCTTTCTTT

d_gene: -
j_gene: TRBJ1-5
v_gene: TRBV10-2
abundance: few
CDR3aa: CASSRTGRSSNQPQHF
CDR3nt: TGCGCCAGCAGCAGAACAGGGCGATCTAGCAATCAGCCCCAGCATTTT

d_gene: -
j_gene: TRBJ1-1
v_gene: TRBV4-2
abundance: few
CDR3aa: CASSQDGRANTEAFF
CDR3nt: TGTGCCAGCAGCCAAGATGGCAGGGCGAACACTGAAGCTTTCTTT

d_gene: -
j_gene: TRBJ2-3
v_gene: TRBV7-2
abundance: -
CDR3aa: CASSRGLTDTQYF
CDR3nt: TGTGCCAGCAGCCGGGGGTTGACAGATACGCAGTATTTT

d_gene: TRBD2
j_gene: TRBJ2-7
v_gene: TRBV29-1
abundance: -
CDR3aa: CSVRGTSGSPSYEQYF
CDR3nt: TGCAGCGTCCGGGGGACTAGCGGGAGTCCCTCCTACGAGCAGTACTTC

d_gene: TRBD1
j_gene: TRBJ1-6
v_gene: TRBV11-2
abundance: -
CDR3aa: CASSLDHPGGLSPLHF
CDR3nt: TGTGCCAGCAGCTTAGATCATCCAGGGGGCCTTTCACCCCTCCACTTT

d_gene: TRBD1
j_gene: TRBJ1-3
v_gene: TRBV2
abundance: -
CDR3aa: CASGQGSGNTIYF
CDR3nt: TGTGCCAGTGGACAGGGGTCTGGAAACACCATATATTTT

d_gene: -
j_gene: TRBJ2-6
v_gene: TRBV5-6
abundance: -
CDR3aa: CASSHRPGGANVLTF
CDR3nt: TGTGCCAGCAGCCACAGACCGGGTGGGGCCAACGTCCTGACTTTC

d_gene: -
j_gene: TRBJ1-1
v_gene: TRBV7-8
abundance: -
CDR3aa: CASRGRDGYTEAFF
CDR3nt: TGTGCCAGCAGAGGCCGGGACGGATACACTGAAGCTTTCTTT

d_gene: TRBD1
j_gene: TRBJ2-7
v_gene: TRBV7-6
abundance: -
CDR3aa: CASSLGTGTGLYEQYF
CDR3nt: TGTGCCAGCAGCTTAGGGACCGGGACAGGCTTGTACGAGCAGTACTTC

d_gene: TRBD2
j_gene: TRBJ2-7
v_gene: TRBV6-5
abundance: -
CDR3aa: CASSSLASGGGEQYF
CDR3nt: TGTGCCAGCAGTTCATTGGCTAGCGGGGGTGGCGAGCAGTACTTC

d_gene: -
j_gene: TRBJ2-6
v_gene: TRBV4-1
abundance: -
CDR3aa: CASSQEQLNSGANVLTF
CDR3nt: TGCGCCAGCAGCCAAGAGCAACTTAACTCTGGGGCCAACGTCCTGACTTTC

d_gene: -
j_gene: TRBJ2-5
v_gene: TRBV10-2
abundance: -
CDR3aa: CASSEGERRPQYF
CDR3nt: TGCGCCAGCAGTGAGGGAGAGCGGCGCCCCCAGTACTTC

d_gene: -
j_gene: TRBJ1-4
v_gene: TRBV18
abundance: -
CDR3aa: CASSTLGVEEKLFF
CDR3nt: TGTGCCAGCTCTACCCTGGGGGTAGAAGAAAAACTGTTTTTT

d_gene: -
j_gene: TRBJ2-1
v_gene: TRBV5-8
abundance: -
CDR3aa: CASSRGGPGNEQFF
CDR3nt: TGTGCCAGCAGTCGGGGTGGTCCCGGGAATGAGCAGTTCTTC

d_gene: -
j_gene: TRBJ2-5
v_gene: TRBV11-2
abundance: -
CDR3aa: CASSSGTGGPRQETQYF
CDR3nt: TGTGCCAGCAGCTCGGGAACGGGGGGCCCCAGACAAGAGACCCAGTACTTC

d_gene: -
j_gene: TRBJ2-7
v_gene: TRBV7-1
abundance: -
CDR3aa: CASSLAEAEFYEQYF
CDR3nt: TGTGCCAGCAGCTTAGCGGAAGCGGAGTTTTACGAGCAGTACTTC

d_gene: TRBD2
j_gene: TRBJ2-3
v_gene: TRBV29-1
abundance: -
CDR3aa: CSVEGVAGPTDTQYF
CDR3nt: TGCAGCGTTGAAGGGGTAGCGGGCCCTACAGATACGCAGTATTTT

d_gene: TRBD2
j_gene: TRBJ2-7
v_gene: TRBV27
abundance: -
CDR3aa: CASKVLAGDSYEQYF
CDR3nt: TGTGCCAGCAAAGTTCTTGCGGGGGACTCCTACGAGCAGTACTTC

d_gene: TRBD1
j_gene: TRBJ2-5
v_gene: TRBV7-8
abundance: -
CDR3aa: CASSLFTGGLETQYF
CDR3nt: TGTGCCAGCAGCTTATTCACAGGGGGACTAGAGACCCAGTACTTC

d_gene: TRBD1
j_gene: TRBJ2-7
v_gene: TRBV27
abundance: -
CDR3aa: CASSMTGAYEQYF
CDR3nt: TGTGCCAGCAGCATGACAGGGGCCTACGAGCAGTACTTC

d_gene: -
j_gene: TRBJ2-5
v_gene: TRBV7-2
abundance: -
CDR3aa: CASSRGGEETQYF
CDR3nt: TGTGCCAGCAGCCGGGGCGGGGAGGAGACCCAGTACTTC

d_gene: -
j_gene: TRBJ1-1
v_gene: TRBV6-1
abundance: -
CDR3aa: CASRARMNTEAFF
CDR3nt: TGTGCCAGCAGGGCACGCATGAACACTGAAGCTTTCTTT

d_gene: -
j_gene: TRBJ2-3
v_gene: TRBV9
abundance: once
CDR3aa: CASRAGSTDTQYF
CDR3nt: TGTGCCAGCAGAGCAGGGAGCACAGATACGCAGTATTTT

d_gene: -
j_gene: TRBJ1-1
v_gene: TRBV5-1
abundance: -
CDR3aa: CASSLQGMNTEAFF
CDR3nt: TGCGCCAGCAGCTTGCAGGGGATGAACACTGAAGCTTTCTTT

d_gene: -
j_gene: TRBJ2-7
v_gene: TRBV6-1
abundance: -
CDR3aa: CASRKRDGYEQYF
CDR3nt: TGTGCCAGCAGAAAGAGAGATGGGTACGAGCAGTACTTC